This entry describes one TCR beta chain. Its target is unknown. These data come from a study of cytomegalovirus exposure and HLA in healthy donors. Overall study results and limits: TCR beta chains numbering more than 150 were designated cytomegalovirus-associated. Evidence from a later analysis indicated that most CMV-associated TCR beta chains looked HLA-restricted. From TCR beta sequences, most subjects' HLA-A and HLA-B alleles were reportedly predicted accurately.

Per germline, CDR1 SEHNR and CDR2 FQNEAQ (reference sequence). The CDR3 spans 16 residues. Trimming left V 4 bases short and J 0 bases short, with 15 bases between. The study ran its PCR with 60 Vbeta and 13 Jbeta primers. Original methodology: Per a later analysis, the number of unique TCR beta chains was roughly 83 million, of which 10 million to 11 million were shared. Here immunoSEQ multiplex PCR was the method, and the copy in TCRdb shows in-frame clones only, minus some. V and J calls and clone size are those listed in that table; D and trimming were worked out from the DNA. Of 65,000 to 80,000 clones listed, under 85% are singletons.

The sequenced sample consisted of PBMCs. This clonotype was obtained from a woman between 40 and 55 years old in good health and CMV-seropositive. The J gene is TRBJ1-1, the V gene TRBV7-9, with a tentative D call TRBD1 (6 bases). CDR3 residues: CASSYGQLTMNTEAFF. DNA of the CDR3: TGTGCCAGCAGCTACGGACAGCTTACGATGAACACTGAAGCTTTCTTT.